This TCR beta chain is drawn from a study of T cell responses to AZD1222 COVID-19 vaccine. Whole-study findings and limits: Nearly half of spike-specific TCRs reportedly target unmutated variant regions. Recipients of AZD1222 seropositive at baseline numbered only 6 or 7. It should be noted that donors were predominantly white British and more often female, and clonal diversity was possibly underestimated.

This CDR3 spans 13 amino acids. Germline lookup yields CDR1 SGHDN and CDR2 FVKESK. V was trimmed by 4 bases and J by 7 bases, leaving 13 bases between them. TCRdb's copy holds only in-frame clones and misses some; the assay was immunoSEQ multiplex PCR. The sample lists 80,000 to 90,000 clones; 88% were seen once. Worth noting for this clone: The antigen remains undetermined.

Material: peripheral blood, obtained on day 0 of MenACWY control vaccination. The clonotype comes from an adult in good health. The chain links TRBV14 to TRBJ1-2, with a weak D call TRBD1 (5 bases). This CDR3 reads CASSPYRGVGYTF. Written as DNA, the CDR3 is TGTGCCAGCAGCCCGTACCGGGGGGTTGGCTACACCTTC.